These 5 T cell receptor beta chains share one sample of origin, sequenced in a study of CD8 T cells in ankylosing spondylitis. TCRdb recomputed calls from the 5' RACE reads with MiXCR, one row per CDR3 protein. The sample carries approximately 350,000 distinct CDR3 sequences, around 20% recorded once. Sequencing was carried out using blood, either unsorted or a sorted T cell fraction (not recorded which). Receptors were obtained from a male donor with ankylosing spondylitis or in good health (not recorded which).

This clonotype was picked up a small number of times. This chain connects TRBV6-1 to TRBJ2-1, with D tentatively TRBD2 (6 bases). V was clipped by 6 bases and J by 7 bases, with 16 bases between them. Germline V gene sequence: CDR1 MNHNS, CDR2 SASEGT. The CDR3 sequence is 14 residues long. In DNA form, the CDR3 reads TGTGCCAGCAGCCCCTCACTGGGGGGTAATGAGCAGTTCTTC. This codes for CASSPSLGGNEQFF.

V and J are TRBV13 and TRBJ2-7, with 8 bases matching TRBD1. Trimming took 5 bases from V and 0 from J; bases not matched to a gene: 6. Germline V gene data show CDR1 as PRHDT and CDR2 as FYEKMQ (reference sequence). CDR3 length equals 15 residues. The CDR3 coding sequence is TGTGCCAGCAGCACCGACAGGGGAAGCTCCTACGAGCAGTACTTC. Its protein product is CASSTDRGSSYEQYF.

This rearrangement joins TRBV7-8 to TRBJ1-4; 7 nucleotides agree with TRBD1. V lost 5 bases and J lost 4; bases outside the gene matches: 7. The CDR3 has 15 residues. Germline V gene sequence: CDR1 SGHVS, CDR2 FQNEAQ. The CDR3: CASSPRDSFNEKLFF. CDR3 DNA: TGTGCCAGCAGCCCCCGGGACAGCTTTAATGAAAAACTGTTTTTT.

This clonotype appeared many times. This chain connects TRBV3-1 to TRBJ2-1; 12 bases map to TRBD2. V shed 5 bases, J shed 4 bases, and the junction held 3 bases outside the gene matches. Germline lookup yields CDR1 LGHDT and CDR2 YNNKEL (reference sequence). CDR3 length: 15 residues. The CDR3 nucleotides are TGTGCCAGCAGCGCCGGGACTAGCGGGTACAATGAGCAGTTCTTC. It encodes CASSAGTSGYNEQFF.

J is TRBJ2-7 and V is TRBV20-1; 8 bases line up with TRBD1. The V and J ends lost 3 bases and 0 bases, in that order; junction bases with no gene match: 19. The CDR3 is 19 amino acids. Germline CDR1 reads DFQATT; CDR2 reads SNEGSKA (reference sequence). The CDR3 coding sequence is TGCAGTGCTAGCGCATTTGGGGGACAGGTCCAGGCTCTCTCCTACGAGCAGTACTTC. Amino acids: CSASAFGGQVQALSYEQYF.